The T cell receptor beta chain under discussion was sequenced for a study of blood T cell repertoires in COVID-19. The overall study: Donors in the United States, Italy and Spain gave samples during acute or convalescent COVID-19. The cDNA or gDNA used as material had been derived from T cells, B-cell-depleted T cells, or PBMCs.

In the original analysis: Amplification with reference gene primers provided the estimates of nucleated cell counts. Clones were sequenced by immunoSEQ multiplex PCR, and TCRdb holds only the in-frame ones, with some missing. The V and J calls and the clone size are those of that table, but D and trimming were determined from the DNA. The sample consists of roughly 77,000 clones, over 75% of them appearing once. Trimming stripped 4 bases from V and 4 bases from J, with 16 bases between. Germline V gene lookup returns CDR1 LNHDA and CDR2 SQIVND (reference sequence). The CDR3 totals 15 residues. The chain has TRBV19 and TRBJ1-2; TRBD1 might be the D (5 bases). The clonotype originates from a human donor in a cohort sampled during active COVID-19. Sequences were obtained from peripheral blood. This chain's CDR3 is CASSSTGENVYGYTF. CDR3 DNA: TGTGCCAGTAGTAGTACAGGTGAAAACGTCTATGGCTACACCTTC.